This is a list of T cell receptor beta chains from one sample in a study of cytomegalovirus exposure and HLA in healthy donors. Measured with immunoSEQ multiplex PCR; TCRdb has only the in-frame clones, and not every one. The repertoire holds approximately 110,000 clones, 74% seen once, with around 2.5% in the top ten. Material for sequencing was PBMCs. These receptors originate from a man aged 45-65 years in good health and CMV-seropositive. Each CDR3 is given with its conserved first and last residue. D genes are given only for firm matches. Not every row has a clone size; where given, it reads once, few, many or a size class.

D,size,V,J,DNA,CDR3
NA,NA,TRBV2,TRBJ2-1,TGTGCCACCTCAGGGGCGGGAGATGAGCAGTTCTTC,CATSGAGDEQFF
NA,NA,TRBV6-1,TRBJ1-4,TGTGCCAGCAACCTCCGTGCCAGGAATGAAAAACTGTTTTTT,CASNLRARNEKLFF
NA,NA,TRBV4-1,TRBJ2-1,TGCGCCAGCAGCCAAGATCAAGCCCGGTACAATGAGCAGTTCTTC,CASSQDQARYNEQFF
NA,NA,TRBV11-3,TRBJ2-2,TGTGCCAGCAGCGTATTTCAGACCGGGGAGCTGTTTTTT,CASSVFQTGELFF
NA,NA,TRBV5-1,TRBJ1-3,TGCGCCAGCAGCTTGGCTGGGGCGGAAACCATATATTTT,CASSLAGAETIYF
NA,NA,TRBV9,TRBJ1-2,TGTGCCAGCAGCCCCCGCCCGGAGGCCCTCGGTGGCTACACCTTC,CASSPRPEALGGYTF
NA,NA,TRBV12-5,TRBJ1-4,TGTGCTAGTGGTTTGACAGGGAATAATGAAAAACTGTTTTTT,CASGLTGNNEKLFF
NA,once,TRBV4-3,TRBJ2-3,TGCGCCAGCAGCCAAGATGGGACTGCTCGTTCAGATACGCAGTATTTT,CASSQDGTARSDTQYF
TRBD1,NA,TRBV5-1,TRBJ2-2,TGCGCCAGCAGCTCCGGACAGGGAAGAACCGGGGAGCTGTTTTTT,CASSSGQGRTGELFF
NA,NA,TRBV6-1,TRBJ2-1,TGTGCCAGCAGTGAAATGGGGGGGCCCCAGAATGAGCAGTTCTTC,CASSEMGGPQNEQFF
NA,NA,TRBV19,TRBJ1-5,TGTGCCAGTAGTAGACCGTCACAGCGGAATAATCAGCCCCAGCATTTT,CASSRPSQRNNQPQHF
TRBD2,NA,TRBV4-1,TRBJ2-7,TGCGCCAGCAGCACCCTAGCGGGGGAGTACGAGCAGTACTTC,CASSTLAGEYEQYF
NA,NA,TRBV5-1,TRBJ2-1,TGCGCCAGCAGCATAGGACAGAACAATGAGCAGTTCTTC,CASSIGQNNEQFF
TRBD1,NA,TRBV7-8,TRBJ2-2,TGTGCCAGCAGACGAGACAGGGGACCCGGGGAGCTGTTTTTT,CASRRDRGPGELFF
NA,NA,TRBV19,TRBJ1-5,TGTGCCAGTAATCGGCAGGCCCTGGGCAATCAGCCCCAGCATTTT,CASNRQALGNQPQHF
NA,NA,TRBV19,TRBJ1-5,TGTGCCACTACCCCCGTGGGAACAGGGCCCGTTTATAGCAATCAGCCCCAGCATTTT,CATTPVGTGPVYSNQPQHF
NA,once,TRBV7-6,TRBJ2-1,TGTGCCAGCAGCTTAGGAATATTGGCTAGTACCTACAATGAGCAGTTCTTC,CASSLGILASTYNEQFF
TRBD1,once,TRBV5-1,TRBJ2-7,TGCGCCAGCAGCTTGGAGACAGGGGGCTTTTTCCCCACCTACGAGCAGTACTTC,CASSLETGGFFPTYEQYF
NA,NA,TRBV5-1,TRBJ1-4,TGCGCCAGCAGCTTGTACGGCTCGGGGGGGAATGAAAAACTGTTTTTT,CASSLYGSGGNEKLFF
TRBD2,few,TRBV7-9,TRBJ2-1,TGTGCCAGCAGCCCACGCGGACTAGCGGGAGGTTACAATGAGCAGTTCTTC,CASSPRGLAGGYNEQFF
TRBD2,NA,TRBV2,TRBJ2-3,TGTGCCAGCAGTGGAAGGCGGGCTAGCGGGGGGGATACGCAGTATTTT,CASSGRRASGGDTQYF
NA,once,TRBV14,TRBJ1-3,TGTGCCAGCAGCCAAGAACGGGGGTACTCTGGAAACACCATATATTTT,CASSQERGYSGNTIYF
TRBD1,NA,TRBV2,TRBJ1-1,TGTGCCAGCAGTGAAAGAGGGGGCCAGACTGAAGCTTTCTTT,CASSERGGQTEAFF
NA,NA,TRBV5-1,TRBJ2-7,TGCGCCAGCAGCTTGGTCCCGATGGGGACTGCCTACGAGCAGTACTTC,CASSLVPMGTAYEQYF
TRBD1,NA,TRBV19,TRBJ1-4,TGTGCCAGTAGTACCGGACAGGGGTCATATGAAAAACTGTTTTTT,CASSTGQGSYEKLFF
TRBD2,few,TRBV4-2,TRBJ2-7,TGTGCCAGCAGCCAAGAGATCCGCGGGACTAGCGGGAGGGGGTACGAGCAGTACTTC,CASSQEIRGTSGRGYEQYF
NA,few,TRBV19,TRBJ2-1,TGTGCCAGTAGTATAGGAAACCCCGGTTCCTACAATGAGCAGTTCTTC,CASSIGNPGSYNEQFF
TRBD2,NA,TRBV5-6,TRBJ2-1,TGTGCCAGCAGCTTGGCGCGGGGGGGAACCTCCTACAATGAGCAGTTCTTC,CASSLARGGTSYNEQFF
NA,NA,TRBV19,TRBJ2-3,TGTGCCAGTAGTACCCCCTGGGCCCAGGCAGATACGCAGTATTTT,CASSTPWAQADTQYF
NA,NA,TRBV11-2,TRBJ1-6,TGTGCCAGCAGCTTAGACACTACAGGGCTTAATTCACCCCTCCACTTT,CASSLDTTGLNSPLHF
NA,NA,TRBV11-2,TRBJ1-1,TGTGCCAGCAGCTTAAACGACATGAACACTGAAGCTTTCTTT,CASSLNDMNTEAFF
NA,NA,TRBV5-6,TRBJ2-7,TGTGCCAGCAGCAGGGTGGTGGGAGTCTACGAGCAGTACTTC,CASSRVVGVYEQYF
NA,NA,TRBV7-2,TRBJ2-5,TGTGCCAGCAGCTTAGGTGGGCCCATCGGAGAGACCCAGTACTTC,CASSLGGPIGETQYF
NA,NA,TRBV6-1,TRBJ1-6,TGTGCCAGCAGTGAAATCGACAGTTATTATAATTCACCCCTCCACTTT,CASSEIDSYYNSPLHF